Listed below are T cell receptor beta chains from one sample, sequenced in a study of molecular identifiers for immune sequencing clone quantification. TCRdb passed the PCR reads through MiXCR, listing each CDR3 protein once. The profile shows around 460,000 distinct CDR3 sequences, 25% of them singletons. The specimen sequenced was naive CD8+ T cells from blood, with Jurkat cell RNA spiked in. Receptors originate from a human donor in good health. Some libraries in this study had Jurkat cell RNA spiked in. Each CDR3 is given with its conserved first and last residue. A D gene is named only where the DNA matches it firmly. Not every row has a clone size; where given, it reads once, few, many or a size class.

CDR3 | DNA | size | J | V | D
CSVEDPTGTVTQYF | TGCAGCGTTGAAGATCCCACAGGGACGGTGACCCAGTACTTC | many | TRBJ2-5 | TRBV29-1 | -
CASGGAGEQFF | TGTGCCAGCGGGGGTGCGGGTGAGCAGTTCTTC | few | TRBJ2-1 | TRBV6-2/TRBV6-3 | -
CASSYSGAGEQYF | TGTGCCAGCAGTTATTCGGGGGCGGGCGAGCAGTACTTC | few | TRBJ2-7 | TRBV27 | -
CASSVSGTNAGYEQYF | TGTGCCAGCAGCGTGAGCGGAACTAACGCGGGTTACGAGCAGTACTTC | - | TRBJ2-7 | TRBV9 | -
CASSFRTSGITDTRYF | TGTGCCAGCAGCTTTAGGACTAGCGGGATTACAGATACGCGGTACTTT | - | TRBJ2-3 | TRBV13 | TRBD2
CSARGGGEADEQYF | TGCAGTGCTAGAGGGGGCGGAGAGGCGGACGAGCAGTACTTC | - | TRBJ2-7 | TRBV20-1 | -
CASSEDAGMNTEAFF | TGTGCCAGCAGTGAAGATGCAGGAATGAACACTGAAGCTTTCTTT | many | TRBJ1-1 | TRBV6-1 | -
CSADWRTSGRESVDEQFF | TGCAGTGCCGATTGGCGGACTAGCGGGAGGGAATCGGTCGATGAGCAGTTCTTC | - | TRBJ2-1 | TRBV20-1 | TRBD2
CAWSLGTGDEQYF | TGTGCCTGGAGTCTCGGGACAGGGGACGAGCAGTACTTC | many | TRBJ2-7 | TRBV30 | TRBD1
CASSVGKYFYEQYF | TGTGCCAGCAGCGTAGGGAAATACTTCTACGAGCAGTACTTC | - | TRBJ2-7 | TRBV9 | -
CASSNRGFLTDTQYF | TGTGCCAGCAGCAACAGGGGGTTTTTGACAGATACGCAGTATTTT | few | TRBJ2-3 | TRBV27 | TRBD1
CASIQTEKNTEAFF | TGTGCCAGCATCCAGACAGAAAAAAACACTGAAGCTTTCTTT | - | TRBJ1-1 | TRBV11-2 | -
CASSSRQLNQETQYF | TGTGCCAGCAGTTCACGACAACTTAACCAAGAGACCCAGTACTTC | few | TRBJ2-5 | TRBV27 | -
CAWNRGTSTDTQYF | TGTGCCTGGAATCGAGGGACTAGCACAGATACGCAGTATTTT | many | TRBJ2-3 | TRBV30 | -
CASSQEVYTEAFF | TGCGCCAGCAGCCAAGAAGTGTACACTGAAGCTTTCTTT | few | TRBJ1-1 | TRBV4-1 | -
CASSPPRDSSYEQYF | TGTGCCAGCTCACCCCCCCGGGACAGCTCCTACGAGCAGTACTTC | - | TRBJ2-7 | TRBV18 | TRBD1
CASSLRLAEYTGELFF | TGCGCCAGCAGCCTTAGACTAGCGGAGTACACCGGGGAGCTGTTTTTT | few | TRBJ2-2 | TRBV4-1 | TRBD2
CASSVGVGVGQPQHF | TGTGCCAGCAGCGTAGGTGTAGGGGTGGGTCAGCCCCAGCATTTT | - | TRBJ1-5 | TRBV9 | -
CASSRLAGAHLDTQYF | TGTGCCAGCAGTAGACTAGCGGGGGCTCATTTAGATACGCAGTATTTT | - | TRBJ2-3 | TRBV6-2/TRBV6-3 | TRBD2
CASNDRPGDHSQPQHF | TGTGCCAGCAACGACCGGCCAGGGGACCATAGTCAGCCCCAGCATTTT | few | TRBJ1-5 | TRBV5-8 | -
CSVEEGTGIAEAFF | TGCAGCGTTGAAGAAGGGACAGGGATCGCTGAAGCTTTCTTT | many | TRBJ1-1 | TRBV29-1 | TRBD1
CAWSVGESYEQYF | TGTGCCTGGAGTGTAGGGGAATCCTACGAGCAGTACTTC | many | TRBJ2-7 | TRBV30 | -
CASSTPRVAGTYEQYF | TGTGCCAGCAGCACCCCGCGGGTAGCGGGGACCTACGAGCAGTACTTC | many | TRBJ2-7 | TRBV28 | TRBD2
CASSFYRGQTQETQYF | TGTGCCAGCAGTTTCTACAGGGGCCAAACCCAAGAGACCCAGTACTTC | many | TRBJ2-5 | TRBV28 | TRBD1
CASSHIRGEETQYF | TGTGCCAGCAGCCACATCAGGGGGGAAGAGACCCAGTACTTC | - | TRBJ2-5 | TRBV3-1 | -
CASSFQGGSTDTQYF | TGTGCCAGCAGCTTTCAGGGCGGCTCCACAGATACGCAGTATTTT | - | TRBJ2-3 | TRBV5-4 | -
CSAKGQGNLHQETQYF | TGCAGCGCCAAAGGACAGGGGAACTTGCACCAAGAGACCCAGTACTTC | many | TRBJ2-5 | TRBV29-1 | TRBD1
CSARPDRENQPQHF | TGCAGTGCTAGACCGGACAGGGAAAATCAGCCCCAGCATTTT | many | TRBJ1-5 | TRBV20-1 | TRBD1
CASSFSLAAAVDIQYF | TGTGCCAGCAGTTTTAGCCTAGCGGCCGCCGTGGACATTCAGTACTTC | many | TRBJ2-4 | TRBV12-3/TRBV12-4 | TRBD2
CASTQGEYTDTQYF | TGTGCCAGCACCCAGGGGGAGTATACAGATACGCAGTATTTT | - | TRBJ2-3 | TRBV6-2/TRBV6-3 | TRBD1
CASRTLAGGSQYF | TGTGCCAGCAGGACTCTAGCGGGGGGGAGCCAGTACTTC | - | TRBJ2-5 | TRBV27 | TRBD2
CASSPVPDTQYF | TGTGCCAGCAGCCCTGTGCCGGATACGCAGTATTTT | - | TRBJ2-3 | TRBV5-4 | -
CASSTGPYEQYF | TGTGCCAGTAGTACAGGTCCCTACGAGCAGTACTTC | many | TRBJ2-7 | TRBV19 | -
CASSYSRTGELFF | TGTGCCAGCAGTTACTCTAGGACAGGGGAACTGTTTTTT | many | TRBJ1-4 | TRBV6-5 | TRBD1
CASSLGAPDTQYF | TGTGCCAGCAGTTTAGGGGCCCCAGATACGCAGTATTTT | few | TRBJ2-3 | TRBV27 | -
CASSFATENTEAFF | TGTGCCAGCAGTTTCGCCACGGAGAACACTGAAGCTTTCTTT | few | TRBJ1-1 | TRBV12-3/TRBV12-4 | -
CASGGGFHTGELFF | TGTGCCAGCGGGGGAGGATTCCACACCGGGGAGCTGTTTTTT | - | TRBJ2-2 | TRBV27 | -